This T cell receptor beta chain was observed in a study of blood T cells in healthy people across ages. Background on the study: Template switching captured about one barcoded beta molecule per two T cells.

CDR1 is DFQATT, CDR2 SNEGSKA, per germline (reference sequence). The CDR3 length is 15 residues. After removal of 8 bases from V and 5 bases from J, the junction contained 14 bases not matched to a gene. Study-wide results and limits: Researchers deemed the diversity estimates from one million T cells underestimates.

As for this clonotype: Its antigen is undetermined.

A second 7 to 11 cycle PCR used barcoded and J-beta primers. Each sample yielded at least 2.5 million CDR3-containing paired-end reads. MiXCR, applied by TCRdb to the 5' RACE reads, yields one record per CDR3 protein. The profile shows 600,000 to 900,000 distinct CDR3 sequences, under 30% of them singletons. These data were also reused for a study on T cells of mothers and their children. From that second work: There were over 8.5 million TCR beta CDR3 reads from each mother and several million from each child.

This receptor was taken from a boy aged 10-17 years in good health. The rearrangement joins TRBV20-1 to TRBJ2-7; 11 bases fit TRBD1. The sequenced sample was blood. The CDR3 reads CSPDSGTGGSHEQYF. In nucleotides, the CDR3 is TGCAGTCCGGACTCCGGGACAGGGGGTTCCCACGAGCAGTACTTC.